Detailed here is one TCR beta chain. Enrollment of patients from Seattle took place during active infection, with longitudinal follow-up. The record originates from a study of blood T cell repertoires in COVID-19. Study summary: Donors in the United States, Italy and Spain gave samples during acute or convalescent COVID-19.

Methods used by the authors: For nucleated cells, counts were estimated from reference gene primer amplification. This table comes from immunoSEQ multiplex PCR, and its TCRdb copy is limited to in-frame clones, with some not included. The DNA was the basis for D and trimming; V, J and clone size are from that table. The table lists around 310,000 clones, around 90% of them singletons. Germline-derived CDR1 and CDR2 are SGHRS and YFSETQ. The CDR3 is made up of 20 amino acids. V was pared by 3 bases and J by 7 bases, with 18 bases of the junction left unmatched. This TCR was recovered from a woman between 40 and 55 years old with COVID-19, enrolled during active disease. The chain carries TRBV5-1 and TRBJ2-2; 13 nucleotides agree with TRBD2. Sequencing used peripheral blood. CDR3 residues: CASSSSRRTSGSEFGGELFF. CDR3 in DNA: TGCGCCAGCAGCTCCTCCCGACGGACTAGCGGGAGTGAGTTTGGCGGGGAGCTGTTTTTT.